The T cell receptor beta chain under discussion was sequenced for a study of beta chain features in type 1 diabetes. Study-wide results and caveats: Shorter TCRB CDR3s, moderately but significantly so, were found in Type 1 diabetes patients in all four CD4+ subsets.

Only a few counts were recorded for this clone. As yet, its antigen is unknown. Other DNA sequences within the sample encode an identical CDR3. The CDR3 consists of 14 residues. Trimming took off 1 base at V and 2 bases at J, with 6 bases between the two ends. From germline, CDR1 is SEHNR and CDR2 FQNEAQ (reference sequence). cDNA synthesis used the whole RNA isolate, giving expressed TCRB sequences. Sequencing was performed with immunoSEQ multiplex PCR; in TCRdb, only in-frame clones are kept and a portion is missing. The table shows around 340,000 clones, with around 9.7% occurring only once. The receptor comes from a man aged 25-45 years with type 1 diabetes. The chain uses TRBV7-9 and TRBJ1-3, with D possibly matching TRBD1 (5 bases). The source material was central memory CD4+ T cells from blood. For the CDR3, the DNA is TGTGCCAGCAGCTTAGGGGGGACTGGAAACACCATATATTTT. It is translated as CASSLGGTGNTIYF.